This paragraph covers one T cell receptor beta chain sequence. As yet, its antigen is unknown. The primer mix had 60 Vbeta and 13 Jbeta primers. Clones were read by immunoSEQ multiplex PCR, and TCRdb kept only the in-frame ones, dropping some. Here the sample spans 97,000 or so clones, around 77% being singletons. The data originate from a study of cytomegalovirus exposure and HLA in healthy donors. The study's findings and limits: Earlier analysis yielded a pattern in which most TCR beta V segments were productive about 90% or about 30% of the time.

The CDR3 has 16 amino acids. V lost 0 bases to trimming and J lost 6 bases; unmatched junction nucleotides: 11. Looked up from germline, CDR1 is SGHRS and CDR2 is YFSETQ. The chain is built from TRBV5-1 and TRBJ2-7; 8 bases map to TRBD2. Material for sequencing was PBMCs. The TCR sequence derives from a male donor in good health and CMV-seropositive. The CDR3 here is CASSLDILGLAGEQYF. CDR3 DNA sequence: TGCGCCAGCAGCTTGGATATATTAGGACTAGCAGGCGAGCAGTACTTC. The variable domain in full, completed from reference TRBV5-1 and TRBJ2-7, reads KAGVTQTPRYLIKTRGQQVTLSCSPISGHRSVSWYQQTPGQGLQFLFEYFSETQRNKGNFPGRFSGRQFSNSRSEMNVSTLELGDSALYLCASSLDILGLAGEQYFGPGTRLTVT.